Detailed here is one TCR beta chain. Its antigen remains unidentified. No per-base quality is available; no much larger clone lies one base away. The label giving this sample's time point can be read as: newly diagnosed GD, antithyroid drugs for less than 3 months. RNA was extracted from PBMCs in TRIzol for both TCR sequencing and RNA sequencing. The diagnosis of Graves' disease followed American Thyroid Association guidelines. The patients came from an endocrinology department in Xi'an, China. Each patient gave around 9.2 milliliters of peripheral blood, collected in an EDTA anticoagulant tube. Ficoll Paque Plus density gradient separation was used to isolate PBMCs, and no further T cell sorting was performed. An Agilent 2100 Bioanalyzer and agarose gel were used to check RNA quality, and a NanoDrop 2000 was used to measure RNA concentration. The data stem from a study of regulatory T cells in long-lasting Graves disease (dated by TCRdb to the early 2020s). In the study overall: In the newly diagnosed Graves' disease group, patients had been taking antithyroid drugs for less than 3 months. A total of 33 samples were covered by TCR sequencing, comprising approximately 13 persistent and roughly 20 newly diagnosed Graves' disease patients. The study was conducted in China and was registered as a clinical trial. Persistent Graves' disease patients were compared with newly diagnosed Graves' disease patients by peripheral blood TCR sequencing and RNA sequencing. What the research found in general, with its limitations: The study examined only peripheral blood because the primary lesion, thyroid tissue, could not be accessed. Sequencing and analysis were limited to the TCR beta chain. TRBV28, TRBJ1-2 and TRBJ2-5 were preferentially used in persistent disease, while TRBV20-1 and TRBJ2-1 were favored in newly diagnosed disease. Patients with persistent disease shared more public clonotypes (over 2,500) than newly diagnosed patients did (more than 900). The authors noted that the small sample size was a limitation that may lower accuracy. Persistent Graves' disease patients showed lower TCR Shannon entropy and fewer highly expanded clones than newly diagnosed patients, suggesting clonal expansion.

Libraries were constructed by multiplex PCR. TCRdb shows the sequencer as Illumina HiSeq 4000. iRepertoire HTBI primers and Arm-PCR amplification of CDR3 regions were used to construct TCR beta libraries. Before sequencing, the PCR products underwent gel purification. The study's own analysis went as follows. Gene usage analysis of CDR3 amino acid clonotypes relied on the roughly 67 TRBV and 15 or so TRBJ segments identified across samples. COPE and FqMerger were used to merge the filtered high-quality paired reads into contigs. BLAST was used to align contigs to IMGT TRBV, TRBD and TRBJ reference genes, with CDR3 defined following IMGT. Highly expanded clones were defined as clonotypes with a frequency above 0.1%. Repertoire diversity was measured by Shannon entropy, and V-J evenness by the Gini coefficient. A clonotype was considered public if more than one individual shared it. TCRdb took the public reads, trimmed them with fastp at Q25, ran MiXCR for clone calling and kept in-frame beta chains. CDR3 protein duplicates are merged, each entry listing the most common genes and DNA. The V and J calls and clone size come from TCRdb's table, not from the authors' own analysis. Present in this sample are fewer than 450,000 distinct CDR3 sequences, 15% of which were seen just once. The leading ten clones occupy roughly 7.7% of the sample.

V and J lose 4 bases and 1 base, and a span of 9 bases separates them. The CDR3 numbers 14 residues from cysteine through phenylalanine. The DNA shown is the 42-base CDR3, in frame from base 1. CDR1 is given as MGHRA and CDR2 as YSYEKL, both from the germline V gene. The data also belong to a second study, concerning T cells in Graves' hyperthyroidism and ophthalmopathy. Per that second paper: Stable Graves' hyperthyroidism was defined as the absence of progression to ophthalmopathy over 18 months of follow-up. The hyperthyroidism patients were between 18 and 65 years old and newly diagnosed, with a disease duration of less than 2 months. Any patient with an uncontrolled infection, another autoimmune disease, pregnancy or lactation was excluded. Diagnoses were based on clinical symptoms, serum thyroxine and TRAb, thyroid ultrasound and orbital computed tomography. A first-round RT-PCR of the TCR CDR3 used the HTBI primer set with the Qiagen OneStep RT-PCR kit. Most expanded thyroid clonotypes (frequency above 0.001) were also found in blood, which suggests that blood repertoires may mirror thyroid immune responses. A 13 V-J signature model separated ophthalmopathy from stable hyperthyroidism, with 87.88% sensitivity and 81.08% specificity in cross-validation and 80%/75% in testing. In validation, progression to ophthalmopathy was predicted by the model with 70% to 71% sensitivity and around 75% specificity, a median of approximately 7.1 months before onset. TCR V-J signatures able to tell the groups apart were searched for in a discovery cohort of some 100 patients, of whom more than 40 had Graves' ophthalmopathy and roughly 58 had stable Graves' hyperthyroidism. An independent validation cohort of around 20 hyperthyroidism patients and 17 patients who later progressed to ophthalmopathy tested prospective prediction of ophthalmopathy. The 100 or so discovery patients were randomly split 7:3 into training and test sets. In more than five Graves' hyperthyroidism patients, the study also compared T-cell repertoires from thyroid tissue with T-cell repertoires from blood. Following sampling, methimazole starting at 30 mg daily was given to hyperthyroidism patients, and high-dose intravenous methylprednisolone was given to ophthalmopathy patients. Libraries were constructed in a second round of multiplex PCR, after which size selection and purification were carried out. Paired-end sequencing of the libraries was performed with 100 bp reads on an Illumina HiSeq2000. SOAPnuke was used to process the raw data, with reads discarded if the reads contained adapters or uncalled bases, had a mean Phred below 15, or lacked an exact constant-primer or identifier match. COPE v1.2.5 was used to merge the high-quality paired reads, and each unique nucleotide sequence was defined as a clonotype. Clonotypes were aligned to IMGT TRBV, TRBD and TRBJ reference segments using MiTCR v1.1. The analysis was restricted to V-J combinations with a frequency above 0.0001, which together covered 99% to 99.2% of the repertoires. The TCS score was defined as F50 (clonal expansion) divided by E x V (chaos), with BLOSUM62-based TCRdist calculated between CDR3 peptides within each V-J. Welch's t-statistics and random forest reduced around 520 V-J features to 10 to 15, which were used in a naive Bayes classifier (R e1071). No statistical method was used to set the sample size in advance, and investigators knew the group allocation. The paper describes TCR Vbeta CDR3 sequencing of some 130 peripheral blood samples, made up of 43 ophthalmopathy patients, over 70 hyperthyroidism patients and around 17 progressor patients.

The input for sequencing was peripheral blood mononuclear cells (PBMCs), taken at new diagnosis, from a patient treated with antithyroid drugs. This TCR was recovered from a middle-aged woman with Graves disease. Donor details come from another sample of the same person, matched by shared clones. In this chain, TRBV4-1 is recombined with TRBJ2-3, with the D gene uncertain. The CDR3 amino acid sequence is: CASSPPDGTDTQYF. The DNA sequence is as follows: TGCGCCAGCAGCCCCCCCGACGGCACAGATACGCAGTATTTT.